This entry describes one TCR beta chain. This CDR3 region has 13 residues. CDR1 is SNHLY and CDR2 is FYNNEI in the germline V gene. Trimming removed 6 bases from V and 3 bases from J, with 12 bases in between. This sample was taken from a study of blood T cell repertoires in COVID-19. In the study overall: The United States, Italy and Spain supplied acute and convalescent COVID-19 samples.

Profiling relied on immunoSEQ multiplex PCR, and the TCRdb table lists in-frame clones only, not all of them. Of around 49,000 clones detected, 80% to 90% appear once; the ten largest clones hold less than 3%. The sequence was obtained from a woman aged 60-75 years with acute or convalescent COVID-19. The chain combines TRBV2 with TRBJ2-7; tentative D call: TRBD1 (6 bases). The sample comprised peripheral blood. CDR3: CASSEGEHYEQYF. The CDR3 bases are TGTGCCAGCAGCGAGGGGGAACACTACGAGCAGTACTTC.